The sequence of this T cell receptor (beta chain) was determined in a study of blood T cells in healthy people across ages. The CDR3 length is 11 residues. The germline V gene has CDR1 SQVTM and CDR2 ANQGSEA. Together with a sample-barcoded 5' primer, a J-beta primer mix was included in a second PCR lasting about 7 to 12 cycles. Individual samples furnished no less than 2.5 million CDR3-containing paired-end reads apiece. One entry per CDR3 protein results from TCRdb running MiXCR on the 5' RACE reads. The data contain around 280,000 distinct CDR3 sequences, roughly a quarter of them seen just once; the ten biggest clones take up around 30%. Total RNA extraction produced at least 5 micrograms (per sample) for the study.

The receptor was derived from a woman in her seventies in good health. This chain connects TRBV29-1 to TRBJ2-5; D possibly corresponds to TRBD1 (5 bases). The DNA matches TRBJ2-7 better at its end, which makes the J call doubtful. The sequenced sample was blood. This CDR3 is CSVGGPNEQYF. The CDR3 DNA reads TGCAGCGTTGGGGGCCCTAACGAGCAGTACTTC.